These 31 T cell receptor beta chains share one sample of origin, sequenced in a study of identical twins. MiXCR, run by TCRdb on the 5' RACE reads, gives a single entry per CDR3 protein. The sample yields some 560,000 distinct CDR3 sequences, 9.6% seen once. A further study also used this sample, focusing on yellow fever vaccine responses in identical twins.

Sample: PBMCs. These receptors all come from a young woman in good health.

The chain uses TRBV24-1 and TRBJ2-2, with 11 bases aligning to TRBD1. There are 15 residues in the CDR3. The V segment lost 5 bases and the J segment 7 bases; nucleotides outside the gene matches: 5. Per germline, CDR1 KGHDR and CDR2 SFDVKD. CDR3 region: CATSVLGQGDGELFF. The DNA of the CDR3 is TGTGCCACCAGTGTTCTGGGACAGGGGGACGGGGAGCTGTTTTTT.

The V gene is TRBV12-3 or TRBV12-4, the J gene TRBJ2-5; D call uncertain. V lost 2 bases and J 2 bases, leaving 12 bases between the germline ends. The CDR3 has 15 amino acids. The CDR3 bases are TGTGCCAGCAGTTTATTGTGGGAAGGTCAAGAGACCCAGTACTTC. Protein: CASSLLWEGQETQYF.

The chain has TRBV5-1 and TRBJ2-1, with 12 bases that match TRBD2. Germline V lookup: CDR1 SGHRS, CDR2 YFSETQ. With V trimmed by 4 bases and J by 10 bases, 9 bases remained unmatched. There are 15 residues in the CDR3. CDR3 in amino acids: CASSETSGSISEQFF. DNA for the CDR3: TGCGCCAGCAGCGAGACTAGCGGGAGCATTTCGGAGCAGTTCTTC.

This clonotype was found a few times. This chain joins TRBV4-3 and TRBJ2-2, with 7 bases lining up with TRBD1. The length of the CDR3 is 15 residues. Germline lookup yields CDR1 LGHNA and CDR2 YSLEER. V lost 5 bases to trimming and J lost 2 bases; unmatched junction nucleotides: 5. CDR3 loop: CASSFQGVNTGELFF. DNA for the CDR3: TGCGCCAGCAGCTTTCAGGGGGTAAACACCGGGGAGCTGTTTTTT.

This chain connects TRBV6-4 to TRBJ1-2; 7 bases agree with TRBD1. The junction had 8 bases not matched to a gene; V was cut back by 4 bases and J by 3 bases. This CDR3 region has 15 residues. From germline, CDR1 is MRHNA and CDR2 SNTAGT. The CDR3 here is CASSARWDSHYGYTF. DNA of the CDR3: TGTGCCAGCAGTGCACGGTGGGACAGCCACTATGGCTACACCTTC.

The chain carries TRBV20-1 and TRBJ2-6; 7 positions match TRBD1. This CDR3 region has 18 residues. The germline V gene has CDR1 DFQATT and CDR2 SNEGSKA (reference sequence). The junction had 10 bases not matched to a gene; V was cut back by 0 bases and J by 2 bases. The CDR3 nucleotides read TGCAGTGCTAGAGATATTGGGAGACAGGGACCTGGGGCCAACGTCCTGACTTTC. It encodes CSARDIGRQGPGANVLTF.

V and J are TRBV28 and TRBJ1-2, with D hard to call. The CDR3 has 13 residues. Between the trimmed V and J ends, which lost 5 bases and 4 bases, there was a span of 11 bases. The V gene's germline CDR1 is MDHEN and CDR2 SYDVKM. This CDR3 reads CASSPGGLYGYTF. CDR3 DNA: TGTGCCAGCAGTCCCGGAGGGCTCTATGGCTACACCTTC.

The sample holds a few counts of this clonotype. This chain joins TRBV12-3 or TRBV12-4 and TRBJ2-1; possibly TRBD1 or TRBD2 for D (5 bases each). Trimming shortened V by 5 bases and J by 4 bases, and 15 bases separated the two germline ends. This CDR3 comprises 15 residues. This chain's CDR3 is CASSDDGTWYNEQFF. The CDR3 DNA is TGTGCCAGCAGTGACGACGGGACCTGGTACAATGAGCAGTTCTTC.

The genes are TRBV5-6 and TRBJ2-3; 11 bases fit TRBD2. The CDR3 sequence is 17 residues long. V lost 3 bases and J lost 4; bases outside the gene matches: 10. CDR1 and CDR2 from the germline V gene are SGHDT and YYEEEE. This CDR3 reads CASSSSTSGGYADTQYF. CDR3 DNA: TGTGCCAGCAGCTCCAGTACTAGCGGGGGATACGCAGATACGCAGTATTTT.

This clonotype was seen ten or more times. The chain carries TRBV9 and TRBJ2-7; no definite D call. The V gene's germline CDR1 is SGDLS and CDR2 YYNGEE. This CDR3 comprises 14 residues. Deletions cut 4 bases from V and 0 bases from J, with 11 bases between. CDR3 amino acids: CASSPSALSYEQYF. CDR3 sequence (DNA): TGTGCCAGCAGCCCCAGCGCGCTCTCCTACGAGCAGTACTTC.

The chain combines TRBV7-6 with TRBJ2-3; D not certain. The CDR3 is 15 residues long. The germline CDR1 and CDR2 sequences are SGHVS and FNYEAQ. The V gene lost 5 bases and the J gene lost 0 bases, with 12 bases spanning the gap. This chain's CDR3 is CASSASPFSTDTQYF. CDR3 in DNA: TGTGCCAGCAGCGCCTCACCTTTTAGCACAGATACGCAGTATTTT.

This clonotype was seen a handful of times. The chain employs TRBV5-1 and TRBJ1-1; D ambiguous. V dropped 4 bases and J dropped 4 bases, with 14 bases sitting between them. Germline CDR1 and CDR2: SGHRS and YFSETQ. This CDR3 spans 14 amino acids. The CDR3 region is CASSVGEGSTEAFF. For the CDR3, the DNA is TGCGCCAGCAGCGTTGGGGAGGGCTCCACTGAAGCTTTCTTT.

This clonotype was seen more than once but under ten times. The rearrangement joins TRBV15 to TRBJ2-3; D may be TRBD2 (6 bases). The V gene's germline CDR1 is LNHNV and CDR2 YYDKDF (reference sequence). The germline V and J ends were trimmed by 9 bases and 5 bases, with 6 bases remaining between them. The CDR3 runs to 10 residues. The CDR3 region has the DNA TGTGCCACGGGGGGAGATACGCAGTATTTT. Translation: CATGGDTQYF. The whole variable domain, filled in from reference TRBV15 and TRBJ2-3, reads DAMVIQNPRYQVTQFGKPVTLSCSQTLNHNVMYWYQQKSSQAPKLLFHYYDKDFNNEADTPDNFQSRRPNTSFCFLDIRSPGLGDTAMYLCATGGDTQYFGPGTRLTVL.

The chain links TRBV7-6 to TRBJ2-3; TRBD2 matches 7 bases. The V segment lost 4 bases and the J segment 4 bases; nucleotides outside the gene matches: 11. The germline V gene has CDR1 SGHVS and CDR2 FNYEAQ. The CDR3 runs 16 residues. The CDR3 region has the DNA TGTGCCAGCAGCTCCGGACTAGTCGGTTTTGCAGATACGCAGTATTTT. Translation gives CASSSGLVGFADTQYF.

This clonotype has ten or more counts. The chain carries TRBV3-1 and TRBJ2-1; the D gene is possibly TRBD1 (5 bases). CDR1 is LGHDT, CDR2 YNNKEL, per germline (reference sequence). Trimming stripped 4 bases from V and 5 bases from J, with 12 bases between. There are 14 residues in the CDR3. CDR3 residues: CASSRAGADNEQFF. The CDR3 nucleotides are TGTGCCAGCAGCCGGGCTGGGGCCGACAATGAGCAGTTCTTC.

The rearrangement uses TRBV29-1 and TRBJ2-6; possibly TRBD1 or TRBD2 for D (5 bases each). Germline assignment: CDR1 SQVTM and CDR2 ANQGSEA. Trimming removed 5 bases from V and 5 bases from J, with 19 bases in between. The CDR3 has 16 residues. The CDR3 protein is CSVLVGEGVWANVLTF. CDR3 bases: TGCAGCGTTTTAGTGGGGGAAGGAGTTTGGGCCAACGTCCTGACTTTC.

This clonotype occurred many times. This rearrangement joins TRBV6-5 to TRBJ2-1; D unresolved. CDR3 length equals 15 residues. Trimming took 0 bases from V and 4 from J, leaving 10 bases between them. Germline loops: CDR1 MNHEY, CDR2 SVGAGI. The CDR3 is CASSYSTPEYNEQFF. DNA for the CDR3: TGTGCCAGCAGTTACTCGACTCCGGAGTACAATGAGCAGTTCTTC.

The V gene is TRBV28, the J gene TRBJ2-7; D possibly corresponds to TRBD2 (7 bases). The CDR3 length is 14 residues. CDR1 is MDHEN, CDR2 SYDVKM, per germline. V was trimmed by 6 bases and J by 7 bases, leaving 19 bases between them. The DNA for the CDR3 is TGTGCCAGCAGCCCCCCGGCGGGGGCGGGAGAGCAGTACTTC. Translated: CASSPPAGAGEQYF. The whole variable domain, filled in from reference TRBV28 and TRBJ2-7, reads DVKVTQSSRYLVKRTGEKVFLECVQDMDHENMFWYRQDPGLGLRLIYFSYDVKMKEKGDIPEGYSVSREKKERFSLILESASTNQTSMYLCASSPPAGAGEQYFGPGTRLTVT.

The table lists this clonotype with many counts. V gene TRBV5-1 combines with J gene TRBJ1-2; D remains unclear. Per germline, CDR1 SGHRS and CDR2 YFSETQ. The V end was cut by 0 bases, the J end by 0 bases, with 9 bases between. The CDR3 extends over 15 amino acids. CDR3 region: CASSLDSRANYGYTF. CDR3 sequence (DNA): TGCGCCAGCAGCTTGGACAGCCGAGCTAACTATGGCTACACCTTC. Looking up the rest from reference TRBV5-1 and TRBJ1-2 gives the full variable domain: KAGVTQTPRYLIKTRGQQVTLSCSPISGHRSVSWYQQTPGQGLQFLFEYFSETQRNKGNFPGRFSGRQFSNSRSEMNVSTLELGDSALYLCASSLDSRANYGYTFGSGTRLTVV.

In its sample, this clonotype was seen many times. The rearrangement links TRBV29-1 to TRBJ2-2; D is unresolved. V shed 4 bases and J shed 4 bases, with 10 bases lying between them. The CDR3 covers 13 residues. Germline CDR1 reads SQVTM; CDR2 reads ANQGSEA. This CDR3 reads CSVVPRGTGELFF. As DNA, the CDR3 is TGCAGCGTTGTCCCCCGAGGCACCGGGGAGCTGTTTTTT.

This clonotype has a count of ten or more. As DNA, the CDR3 is TGTGCCAGCAGCTTAGGGGGTTATCAGCCCCAGCATTTT. This encodes CASSLGGYQPQHF. The chain combines TRBV11-2 with TRBJ1-5, with unresolved D. This CDR3 spans 13 amino acids. Between the trimmed V and J ends, which lost 1 base and 5 bases, there was a span of 6 bases. Looked up from germline, CDR1 is SGHAT and CDR2 is FQNNGV.

This clonotype was found many times. The chain couples TRBV20-1 to TRBJ2-7; D not resolved. Germline CDR1 reads DFQATT; CDR2 reads SNEGSKA (reference sequence). The CDR3 totals 11 residues. V was shortened by 2 bases and J by 4 bases, with 6 bases between the two germline ends. CDR3 protein: CSARTRYEQYF. CDR3 sequence (DNA): TGCAGTGCTAGAACGCGGTACGAGCAGTACTTC.

The chain recombines TRBV25-1 with TRBJ2-5; weak D call: TRBD1 (8 bases). In germline, CDR1 is MGHDK, CDR2 SYGVNS. The CDR3 extends over 15 amino acids. Deletions cut 3 bases from V and 2 bases from J, with 13 bases between. The CDR3 coding sequence is TGTGCCAGCAGTGATCGGGGGGACAGGCAAGAGACCCAGTACTTC. Translated: CASSDRGDRQETQYF.

This clonotype was recorded a few times. This chain links TRBV5-5 with TRBJ1-4; TRBD1 matches at 7 bases. This CDR3 region has 15 residues. V lost 3 bases and J lost 4; bases outside the gene matches: 6. Germline V lookup: CDR1 SGHKS, CDR2 YYEKEE (reference sequence). CDR3 bases: TGTGCCAGCAGCTCAACGGACAGGCGTAATGAAAAACTGTTTTTT. It specifies CASSSTDRRNEKLFF.

The chain combines TRBV20-1 with TRBJ2-7; D perhaps matches TRBD1 (6 bases). There are 15 residues in the CDR3. The V end lost 0 bases, the J end lost 6 bases, and 18 bases lay between the germline ends. Germline V gene lookup returns CDR1 DFQATT and CDR2 SNEGSKA (reference sequence). The chain's CDR3 is CSARDSWTVGREQYF. DNA of the CDR3: TGCAGTGCTAGAGATAGTTGGACAGTGGGTCGCGAGCAGTACTTC.

This clonotype was observed many times. The chain is built from TRBV24-1 and TRBJ2-7; TRBD1 matches 7 bases. The CDR3 length is 17 residues. The V segment lost 7 bases and the J segment 1 base; nucleotides outside the gene matches: 15. Per the germline V gene, CDR1 is KGHDR and CDR2 is SFDVKD. The CDR3 DNA reads as TGTGCCACCAGCGGCCCCGACCGGGACAGAGCATCCTACGAGCAGTACTTC. This sequence encodes CATSGPDRDRASYEQYF.

The rearrangement uses TRBV2 and TRBJ2-4; TRBD1 matches 8 bases. The germline CDR1 and CDR2 sequences are SNHLY and FYNNEI. This CDR3 contains 13 residues. J gave up 7 bases and V 10 bases, and 9 bases lay outside the gene matches. The chain's CDR3 is CATQQGEENIQYF. Written as DNA, the CDR3 is TGTGCCACCCAACAGGGGGAAGAGAACATTCAGTACTTC.

This clonotype was recorded a few times. Relative to the germline gene, one junction end is altered; a read error may explain this. The chain carries TRBV27 and TRBJ2-7; D may match TRBD1 or TRBD2 (5 bases each). This CDR3 is built from 13 residues. CDR1 is MNHEY and CDR2 is SMNVEV in the germline V gene (reference sequence). The CDR3 loop reads CASSLAGADILDF. In DNA, the CDR3 is TGTGCCAGCAGTTTAGCCGGGGCAGATATCCTGGACTTC.

On this clonotype: Relative to the germline gene, one junction end is altered; a read error may explain this. The chain links TRBV10-3 to TRBJ2-7; the match to TRBD2 covers 10 bases. CDR3 length: 15 residues. Germline CDR1 reads ENHRY; CDR2 reads SYGVKD. The DNA for the CDR3 is TGTGCCATCAGTGCCTTAGCGGGAGGCTCCTACGAGCTGTACTTC. Translation: CAISALAGGSYELYF.

This clonotype came up many times. The chain links TRBV27 to TRBJ2-7, with D hard to call. The length of the CDR3 is 15 residues. V lost 1 base and J 3 bases, leaving 13 bases between the germline ends. Germline V CDR1 and CDR2: MNHEY, SMNVEV (reference sequence). The CDR3 coding sequence is TGTGCCAGCAGTTTATGGGCAGGACCTAACTACGAGCAGTACTTC. Its translation: CASSLWAGPNYEQYF.

In its sample, this clonotype was seen a few times. This chain joins TRBV15 and TRBJ2-7; D uncertain. The CDR3 runs 12 residues. The V gene's germline CDR1 is LNHNV and CDR2 YYDKDF (reference sequence). Trimming removed 4 bases from V and 6 bases from J, with 10 bases in between. This CDR3 is CATSNGRSEQYF. The CDR3 nucleotides read TGTGCCACCAGCAATGGCCGGAGCGAGCAGTACTTC.